These 21 T cell receptor beta chains were all obtained from the same sample, sequenced in a study of T cells after yellow fever vaccination. MiXCR, applied by TCRdb to the 5' RACE reads, yields one record per CDR3 protein. This sample carries 150,000 to 200,000 distinct CDR3 sequences, approximately 9.9% of them seen once, and the ten largest clones take about 40%. This material consisted of CD8+ T cells sorted from PBMCs, taken 45 days after the yellow fever booster vaccination. The source of these receptors is a young man who received the YFV17D yellow fever vaccine.

This clonotype was seen a few times. The rearrangement joins TRBV7-3 to TRBJ2-1; 10 bases are a match to TRBD2. The ends lost 5 bases at V and 8 bases at J; junction bases unmatched: 9. This CDR3 contains 15 residues. Per the germline V gene, CDR1 is SGHTA and CDR2 is FQGTGA. The CDR3 DNA follows: TGTGCCAGCAGCCTTATAGCGGGGGGATGGGATGAGCAGTTCTTC. It is translated as CASSLIAGGWDEQFF.

This clonotype was observed a few times. The chain has TRBV6-5 and TRBJ1-2; TRBD1 matches at 9 bases. Germline loops: CDR1 MNHEY, CDR2 SVGAGI. CDR3 size: 16 residues. After removal of 2 bases from V and 2 bases from J, the junction contained 6 bases not matched to a gene. In DNA form, the CDR3 reads TGTGCCAGCAGTTACACTACAGGGGGCCTCAACTATGGCTACACCTTC. Protein: CASSYTTGGLNYGYTF.

This clonotype appeared many times. This rearrangement joins TRBV5-1 to TRBJ2-1, with D tentatively TRBD1 or TRBD2 (5 bases each). Trimming left V 7 bases short and J 10 bases short, with 27 bases between. Per germline, CDR1 SGHRS and CDR2 YFSETQ. CDR3 length: 16 amino acids. CDR3 protein: CASLPLGPYPRKEQFF. In nucleotides, the CDR3 is TGCGCCAGCCTACCATTGGGACCCTACCCCCGTAAAGAGCAGTTCTTC.

The table lists this clonotype with a few counts. The gene calls are TRBV7-2 and TRBJ2-6; tentatively, D is TRBD2 (6 bases). The CDR3 is 21 amino acids. The V and J ends lost 5 bases and 3 bases respectively, with 29 bases between them. Looked up from germline, CDR1 is SGHTA and CDR2 is FQGNSA. The chain's CDR3 is CASSPSRSGEWRGNGANVLTF. DNA of the CDR3: TGTGCCAGCAGCCCCAGCCGGAGTGGGGAATGGAGGGGAAATGGGGCCAACGTCCTGACTTTC.

This clonotype was recorded many times. The chain combines TRBV20-1 with TRBJ2-3; the D call may be TRBD1 or TRBD2 (6 bases each). Germline V gives CDR1 DFQATT, CDR2 SNEGSKA (reference sequence). Trimming took 5 bases from V and 2 from J, leaving 26 bases between them. The CDR3 is made up of 18 amino acids. The CDR3 nucleotides read TGCAGTGCTCAGCAGACGTGGAGGGGGAGGTTCCCCACAGATACGCAGTATTTT. Protein: CSAQQTWRGRFPTDTQYF.

This clonotype has at least ten counts. The V call is TRBV29-1, the J call TRBJ2-3, with D perhaps matching TRBD1 (5 bases). V lost 8 bases to trimming and J lost 1 base, with 13 bases between them. From germline, CDR1 is SQVTM and CDR2 ANQGSEA. This CDR3 spans 13 amino acids. The CDR3 region has the DNA TGCAGCACCAGGGTCGTGGGCACAGATACGCAGTATTTT. This gives the protein CSTRVVGTDTQYF.

This clonotype has a handful of counts. The CDR3 DNA is TGTGCCAGCAGCTTACCAACAGGGGTAAACACTGAAGCTTTCTTT. It specifies CASSLPTGVNTEAFF. The J gene is TRBJ1-1, the V gene TRBV7-6; 7 positions match TRBD1. Looked up from germline, CDR1 is SGHVS and CDR2 is FNYEAQ. CDR3 length equals 15 residues. Trimming removed 2 bases from V and 2 bases from J; junction bases left unmatched: 5. The variable domain in full, completed from reference TRBV7-6 and TRBJ1-1, reads GAGVSQSPRYKVTKRGQDVALRCDPISGHVSLYWYRQALGQGPEFLTYFNYEAQQDKSGLPNDRFSAERPEGSISTLTIQRTEQRDSAMYRCASSLPTGVNTEAFFGQGTRLTVV.

This clonotype was seen ten or more times. The rearrangement links TRBV6-2 or TRBV6-3 to TRBJ2-7; 7 nucleotides align to TRBD1. Per the germline V gene, CDR1 is MNHEY and CDR2 is SVGEGT. V dropped 7 bases and J dropped 5; count of bases not matched to a gene: 8. The CDR3 is 13 amino acids. CDR3 sequence (DNA): TGTGCCAGCACCTCGGTGGGACAGCACGAGCAGTACGTC. Protein sequence: CASTSVGQHEQYV.

A few counts support this clonotype. The rearrangement joins TRBV6-4 to TRBJ1-1, with D possibly matching TRBD1 (5 bases). Germline loops: CDR1 MRHNA, CDR2 SNTAGT. The germline V and J ends were trimmed by 5 bases and 7 bases, with 20 bases remaining between them. This CDR3 contains 15 residues. CDR3 loop: CASSPERDSGFEAFF. CDR3 in DNA: TGTGCCAGCAGTCCGGAGCGCGACAGCGGATTTGAAGCTTTCTTT.

The gene calls are TRBV5-4 and TRBJ2-7; TRBD2 matches at 11 bases. The CDR3 spans 14 residues. The V and J ends lost 4 bases and 3 bases, in that order; junction bases with no gene match: 3. From germline, CDR1 is SGHNT and CDR2 YYREEE (reference sequence). CDR3 amino acids: CASSLGLADYEQYF. CDR3 DNA sequence: TGTGCCAGCAGCCTGGGACTAGCGGACTACGAGCAGTACTTC.

This clonotype was recorded a few times. The chain links TRBV19 to TRBJ2-1, with D maybe TRBD2 (5 bases). Germline CDR1 reads LNHDA; CDR2 reads SQIVND (reference sequence). The ends were cut back, 7 bases at V and 3 bases at J, with 10 bases in the middle. This CDR3 has 13 amino acids. CDR3 nucleotides: TGTGCCAGTACCGGGGTCTTCTACAATGAGCAGTTCTTC. Its translation is CASTGVFYNEQFF.

This clonotype appeared many times. This sequence joins TRBV27 and TRBJ2-1, with a weak D call TRBD2 (5 bases). The V end was cut by 3 bases, the J end by 13 bases, with 16 bases between. The CDR3 is 13 residues long. Germline CDR1 MNHEY, CDR2 SMNVEV (reference sequence). CDR3 DNA sequence: TGTGCCAGCAGTTTTCGAGGCGATAGCGAACAGTTCTTC. Its protein is CASSFRGDSEQFF.

The V and J genes are TRBV7-3 and TRBJ2-3, with a tentative D call TRBD2 (6 bases). CDR3 length: 13 amino acids. The germline gives CDR1 SGHTA, CDR2 FQGTGA. With 3 bases removed from V and 5 bases from J, the gap between germline ends came to 9 bases. CDR3 residues: CASSFTEGDTQYF. CDR3 DNA sequence: TGTGCCAGCAGCTTTACGGAGGGAGATACGCAGTATTTT. The complete variable domain, with remaining parts taken from reference TRBV7-3 and TRBJ2-3, reads GAGVSQTPSNKVTEKGKYVELRCDPISGHTALYWYRQSLGQGPEFLIYFQGTGAADDSGLPNDRFFAVRPEGSVSTLKIQRTERGDSAVYLCASSFTEGDTQYFGPGTRLTVL.

This clonotype was observed a handful of times. The chain joins TRBV6-2 or TRBV6-3 to TRBJ2-7; 7 bases align to TRBD1. CDR1 is MNHEY, CDR2 SVGEGT, per germline. Trimming cost V 4 bases and J 6 bases; bases outside gene matches: 9. The CDR3 runs 14 residues. Here the CDR3 reads CASSSDRVLPEQYF. CDR3 DNA sequence: TGTGCCAGCAGTTCCGACAGGGTTTTGCCCGAGCAGTACTTC.

Only a few counts were recorded for this clonotype. The chain combines TRBV4-2 with TRBJ2-2; a weak D match, TRBD2 (7 bases). The germline V gene has CDR1 LGHNA and CDR2 YNFKEQ. The CDR3 is 15 residues long. Trimming shortened V by 4 bases and J by 7 bases, and 16 bases separated the two germline ends. CDR3 coding DNA: TGTGCCAGCAGCCTGCTTGGGGGGGGCGACGGGGAGCTGTTTTTT. This gives the protein CASSLLGGGDGELFF.

Here the CDR3 reads CASSLRDGYTGELFF. The CDR3 DNA sequence: TGTGCCAGCAGCCTCCGGGACGGATACACCGGGGAGCTGTTTTTT. The chain couples TRBV14 to TRBJ2-2; D may correspond to TRBD1 or TRBD2 (5 bases each). CDR3 length: 15 residues. Germline V gives CDR1 SGHDN, CDR2 FVKESK. V was trimmed by 4 bases and J by 3 bases, leaving 12 bases between them.

This clonotype was detected only a few times. The chain has TRBV21-1 and TRBJ2-5. TRBV21-1 is a pseudogene segment. The CDR3 is 15 amino acids. In DNA, the CDR3 is TGTGCCAGCAGCAAAGTCGCTAGCAGGCCAGAGACCCAGTACTTC. It encodes CASSKVASRPETQYF.

This clonotype appeared a few times. The chain carries TRBV11-1 and TRBJ2-5; D is possibly TRBD1 (5 bases). The CDR3 spans 14 residues. Trimming removed 4 bases at V and 5 bases at J, with 14 bases between. Germline CDR1 is SGHAT and CDR2 is FQDESV (reference sequence). CDR3 sequence: CASSSVGAGETQYF. CDR3 DNA sequence: TGTGCCAGCAGCTCCGTTGGGGCAGGGGAGACCCAGTACTTC. The whole variable domain, remainder taken from reference TRBV11-1 and TRBJ2-5, is EAEVAQSPRYKITEKSQAVAFWCDPISGHATLYWYRQILGQGPELLVQFQDESVVDDSQLPKDRFSAERLKGVDSTLKIQPAELGDSAMYLCASSSVGAGETQYFGPGTRLLVL.

CDR3 in DNA: TGTGCCAGCAGCCTCCCCGTGGGGGGGGGGACTGAAGCTTTCTTT. It codes for CASSLPVGGGTEAFF. The rearrangement links TRBV7-6 to TRBJ1-1; tentatively, D is TRBD1 (5 bases). Germline V gene sequence: CDR1 SGHVS, CDR2 FNYEAQ. CDR3 length: 15 residues. Deletions cut 5 bases from V and 5 bases from J, with 18 bases between.

J is TRBJ1-1 and V is TRBV20-1; 7 bases fit TRBD1. Looked up from germline, CDR1 is DFQATT and CDR2 is SNEGSKA (reference sequence). V lost 1 base, J lost 5 bases, and 16 bases stayed unmatched. CDR3 length: 17 residues. CDR3 sequence (DNA): TGCAGTGCTAGAGTCGCTGAACTGGACCCAGGGGGAACTGAAGCTTTCTTT. Amino acid sequence: CSARVAELDPGGTEAFF.

This chain uses TRBV2 with TRBJ2-7, with D possibly matching TRBD1 (6 bases). Germline V CDR1 and CDR2: SNHLY, FYNNEI. The germline V and J ends were trimmed by 6 bases and 7 bases, with 13 bases remaining between them. The CDR3 contains 12 residues. The CDR3 here is CASRREGTEQYV. The CDR3 DNA sequence: TGTGCCAGCAGGAGAGAGGGGACAGAGCAGTACGTC.